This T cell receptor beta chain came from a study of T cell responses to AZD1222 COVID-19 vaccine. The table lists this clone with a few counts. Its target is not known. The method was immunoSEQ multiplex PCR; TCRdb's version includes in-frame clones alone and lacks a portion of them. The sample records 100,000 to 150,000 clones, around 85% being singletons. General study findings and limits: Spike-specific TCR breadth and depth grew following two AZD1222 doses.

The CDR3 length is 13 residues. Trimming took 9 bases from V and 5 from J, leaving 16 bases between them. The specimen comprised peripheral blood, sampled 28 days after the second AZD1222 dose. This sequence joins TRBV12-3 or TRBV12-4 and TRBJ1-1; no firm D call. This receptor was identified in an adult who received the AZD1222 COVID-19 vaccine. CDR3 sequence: CASKPVGQTEAFF. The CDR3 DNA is TGTGCCAGTAAGCCGGTGGGCCAGACTGAAGCTTTCTTT.